The clone carrying this T cell receptor beta chain has ten or more counts. This entry is derived from a study of T cells in Graves' hyperthyroidism and ophthalmopathy. Overall study context: Before treatment of any kind, peripheral blood was taken at initial diagnosis.

Used for diagnoses were clinical symptoms, serum thyroxine and TRAb, thyroid ultrasound and orbital computed tomography. There were TCR beta CDR3 regions amplified from RNA transcripts. The TCR CDR3 first-round RT-PCR relied on the HTBI primer set. TCRdb used MiXCR to reprocess the multiplex PCR reads, holding one entry per CDR3 protein. The sample comprises approximately 510,000 distinct CDR3 sequences, about 20% of which are singletons, and about 26% rests with the top ten. The V gene lost 0 bases and the J gene lost 8 bases, with 14 bases spanning the gap. The CDR3 contains 14 residues. The germline gives CDR1 SGDLS, CDR2 YYNGEE.

The sample taken for sequencing was blood. J is TRBJ2-5 and V is TRBV9; D gene uncertain. The TCR was taken from a man between 18 and 29 years old with Graves' hyperthyroidism. The CDR3, as DNA: TGTGCCAGCAGCGTAGATGGCTTAAGTTTAACCCAGTACTTC. Amino acids: CASSVDGLSLTQYF.